These 24 T cell receptor beta chains share one sample of origin, sequenced in a study of T cells in Graves' hyperthyroidism and ophthalmopathy. Using RNA transcripts as the source, TCR beta CDR3 regions were amplified. Using the HTBI primer set, a first-round RT-PCR was run on the TCR CDR3. TCRdb reanalysed the multiplex PCR reads using MiXCR and keeps one entry per CDR3 protein. This sample has about 350,000 distinct CDR3 sequences, with more than 11% found just once. Sequenced input: blood. These receptor sequences come from a woman aged 25-40 years with Graves' hyperthyroidism.

This clonotype has only a few counts. This rearrangement joins TRBV5-6 to TRBJ1-4; D remains unclear. Germline V gives CDR1 SGHDT, CDR2 YYEEEE. The CDR3 is 14 residues long. V lost 0 bases and J lost 8, with 11 bases in between. The CDR3 nucleotides read TGTGCCAGCAGCTTGGCCGGGGTTAGGGAAAAACTGTTTTTT. Its protein is CASSLAGVREKLFF.

This clonotype was picked up many times. This chain links TRBV12-5 with TRBJ1-1; 8 bases line up with TRBD1. Germline V lookup: CDR1 LGHNT, CDR2 FRNRAP. The CDR3 has 14 residues. Trimming took 4 bases from V and 6 from J; bases not matched to a gene: 7. The CDR3 loop reads CASGSGQAAPEAFF. The CDR3 coding sequence is TGTGCTAGTGGTTCGGGACAGGCAGCCCCTGAAGCTTTCTTT.

CDR3 residues: CRDRGLAPTLAKNIQYF. CDR3 coding DNA: TGCAGGGACCGAGGCCTAGCGCCAACCTTAGCCAAAAACATTCAGTACTTC. J is TRBJ2-4 and V is TRBV20-1; weak D call: TRBD2 (6 bases). The CDR3 spans 17 residues. CDR1 and CDR2 from the germline V gene are DFQATT and SNEGSKA (reference sequence).

J is TRBJ1-2 and V is TRBV29-1, with a tentative D call TRBD1 (5 bases). Per the germline V gene, CDR1 is SQVTM and CDR2 is ANQGSEA. Trimming left V 5 bases short and J 3 bases short, with 13 bases between. The CDR3 spans 13 residues. CDR3 protein: CSVLRDADYGYTF. The CDR3 nucleotides read TGCAGCGTTCTCCGGGACGCTGACTATGGCTACACCTTC.

This clonotype was observed a few times. V gene TRBV19 combines with J gene TRBJ1-2, with 7 nucleotides matching TRBD1. J was trimmed by 8 bases and V by 5 bases; bases with no gene match: 11. This CDR3 contains 14 residues. The germline V gene encodes CDR1 LNHDA and CDR2 SQIVND (reference sequence). The CDR3 region is CASSAQGGDSGYTF. CDR3 DNA sequence: TGTGCCAGTAGTGCCCAAGGGGGCGATAGCGGCTACACCTTC.

V usage is TRBV5-1 and J usage is TRBJ1-1, with D perhaps TRBD1 (6 bases). CDR3 length equals 14 residues. V shed 5 bases and J shed 7 bases, with 18 bases lying between them. Germline V gives CDR1 SGHRS, CDR2 YFSETQ. The CDR3 nucleotides read TGCGCCAGCAGTACCGACAGGTATAGTCATGAAGCTTTCTTT. Its translation: CASSTDRYSHEAFF. Based on the CDR3 plus reference TRBV5-1 and TRBJ1-1, the full variable domain is KAGVTQTPRYLIKTRGQQVTLSCSPISGHRSVSWYQQTPGQGLQFLFEYFSETQRNKGNFPGRFSGRQFSNSRSEMNVSTLELGDSALYLCASSTDRYSHEAFFGQGTRLTVV.

At least ten counts were recorded for this clonotype. This CDR3 is CSASDGESYEQYF. The CDR3 DNA reads TGCAGTGCTAGTGACGGGGAATCCTACGAGCAGTACTTC. This rearrangement joins TRBV20-1 to TRBJ2-7, with a weak D call TRBD2 (5 bases). V dropped 3 bases and J dropped 1 base, with 10 bases sitting between them. This CDR3 comprises 13 residues. Germline CDR1 reads DFQATT; CDR2 reads SNEGSKA (reference sequence).

The genes are TRBV4-3 and TRBJ2-3; 9 bases fit TRBD2. V gave up 2 bases and J gave up 5 bases; unmatched junction bases: 11. The CDR3 runs 17 residues. Germline loops: CDR1 LGHNA, CDR2 YSLEER. The CDR3 region is CASSQRVLAGGVDTQYF. CDR3 DNA: TGCGCCAGCAGCCAAAGGGTTCTGGCGGGAGGGGTAGATACGCAGTATTTT.

Many counts were recorded for this clonotype. The chain recombines TRBV11-2 with TRBJ2-7, with D tentatively TRBD1 (6 bases). Trimming removed 6 bases from V and 5 bases from J, with 17 bases in between. In germline, CDR1 is SGHAT, CDR2 FQNNGV. The CDR3 is made up of 14 amino acids. The CDR3 nucleotides read TGTGCCAGCAGTCCCGGGACAACCGCCCACGAGCAGTACTTC. Its protein is CASSPGTTAHEQYF.

This clonotype was counted ten times or more. The rearrangement links TRBV9 to TRBJ2-7; 10 bases are shared with TRBD1. This CDR3 comprises 14 residues. The germline V gene has CDR1 SGDLS and CDR2 YYNGEE. The V and J ends lost 3 bases and 5 bases, in that order; junction bases with no gene match: 5. The DNA for the CDR3 is TGTGCCAGCAGCGCGACAGGGGGCTTCCACGAGCAGTACTTC. Protein: CASSATGGFHEQYF.

Many counts were recorded for this clonotype. The CDR3 spells CASSRPGRSEKLFF. As DNA, the CDR3 is TGTGCCAGCAGCAGACCGGGACGGAGTGAAAAACTGTTTTTT. V is TRBV11-2 and J is TRBJ1-4; D possibly corresponds to TRBD1 (5 bases). Germline CDR1 and CDR2: SGHAT and FQNNGV. CDR3 length equals 14 residues. Trimming removed 5 bases from V and 7 bases from J, with 14 bases in between.

V and J are TRBV6-2 or TRBV6-3 and TRBJ2-7; D gene uncertain. CDR3 length equals 13 residues. The V end lost 7 bases, the J end lost 6 bases, and 16 bases lay between the germline ends. Germline V gives CDR1 MNHEY, CDR2 SVGEGT. The CDR3 region is CASTQRQSSEQYF. The CDR3 DNA reads TGTGCCAGCACCCAGAGGCAATCTAGCGAGCAGTACTTC.

The chain joins TRBV29-1 to TRBJ2-7; possibly TRBD1 for D (5 bases). CDR3 length: 12 residues. Germline CDR1 is SQVTM and CDR2 is ANQGSEA. Trimming pared 4 bases from V and 3 bases from J, leaving 10 bases between. DNA for the CDR3: TGCAGCGTTGTAGCCAGGGACTACGAGCAGTACTTC. The encoded protein is CSVVARDYEQYF.

This clonotype occurred many times. The chain uses TRBV6-1 and TRBJ2-6; D remains unclear. The V gene lost 2 bases and the J gene lost 0 bases, with 5 bases spanning the gap. The germline CDR1 and CDR2 sequences are MNHNS and SASEGT. This CDR3 spans 15 amino acids. CDR3 sequence (DNA): TGTGCCAGCAGTGAAAATAGCTCTGGGGCCAACGTCCTGACTTTC. Its translation is CASSENSSGANVLTF.

In its sample, this clonotype was seen many times. This chain uses TRBV11-3 with TRBJ2-1, with D tentatively TRBD1 (7 bases). This CDR3 has 16 residues. Trimming shortened V by 4 bases and J by 3 bases, and 16 bases separated the two germline ends. CDR1 is SGHNT and CDR2 is YENEEA in the germline V gene. For the CDR3, the DNA is TGTGCCAGCAGCTCCTCAGGGGGGACCCGCTACAATGAGCAGTTCTTC. Its translation: CASSSSGGTRYNEQFF.

This clonotype was recorded at least ten times. The gene calls are TRBV2 and TRBJ2-7; 8 bases align to TRBD2. Germline CDR1 and CDR2: SNHLY and FYNNEI. The CDR3 totals 13 residues. J was trimmed by 7 bases and V by 7 bases; bases with no gene match: 9. DNA of the CDR3: TGTGCCAGCAAGCTAGCGGGCCCGGGGGAGCAGTACTTC. Amino acid sequence: CASKLAGPGEQYF. Combining the CDR3 with reference TRBV2 and TRBJ2-7 gives the whole variable domain EPEVTQTPSHQVTQMGQEVILRCVPISNHLYFYWYRQILGQKVEFLVSFYNNEISEKSEIFDDQFSVERPDGSNFTLKIRSTKLEDSAMYFCASKLAGPGEQYFGPGTRLTVT.

This clonotype was seen ten or more times. This sequence joins TRBV27 and TRBJ2-5; D call uncertain. Germline-derived CDR1 and CDR2 are MNHEY and SMNVEV (reference sequence). The CDR3 contains 16 residues. V was trimmed by 4 bases and J by 3 bases, leaving 18 bases between them. Here the CDR3 DNA reads TGTGCCAGCAGTTCAGGCACAAGACCCCCAAAAGAGACCCAGTACTTC. Its translation: CASSSGTRPPKETQYF.

In its sample, this clonotype was seen many times. The chain has TRBV7-9 and TRBJ1-2; D perhaps matches TRBD1 (5 bases). Germline V gene sequence: CDR1 SEHNR, CDR2 FQNEAQ (reference sequence). The V end lost 4 bases, the J end lost 4 bases, and 7 bases lay between the germline ends. The CDR3 is 12 amino acids. The CDR3 DNA reads TGTGCCAGCAGCTCCCAGGGCTATGGCTACACCTTC. Its translation: CASSSQGYGYTF.

The chain uses TRBV11-2 and TRBJ2-2; D gene ambiguous. Germline V gives CDR1 SGHAT, CDR2 FQNNGV. V shed 4 bases and J shed 6 bases, with 12 bases lying between them. The CDR3 is 14 amino acids. CDR3: CASSSQRGAGELFF. In DNA form, the CDR3 reads TGTGCCAGCAGCTCTCAAAGAGGAGCCGGGGAGCTGTTTTTT.

This clonotype was detected many times. The gene calls are TRBV12-3 or TRBV12-4 and TRBJ1-5, with TRBD1 as a possible D gene (6 bases). Trimming stripped 6 bases from V and 0 bases from J, with 15 bases between. The CDR3 contains 16 residues. CDR3 DNA: TGTGCCAGCAGCCTATACACAGGGTATAGCAATCAGCCCCAGCATTTT. This encodes CASSLYTGYSNQPQHF.

This clonotype came up a few times. V gene TRBV28 combines with J gene TRBJ2-3, with 12 bases aligning to TRBD2. This CDR3 has 16 amino acids. V lost 5 bases and J lost 3; bases outside the gene matches: 6. The germline V gene encodes CDR1 MDHEN and CDR2 SYDVKM. In DNA, the CDR3 is TGTGCCAGCAGTCCCCGGACTAGCGGGGAGACAGATACGCAGTATTTT. It codes for CASSPRTSGETDTQYF.

Only a few counts were recorded for this clonotype. The chain has TRBV20-1 and TRBJ1-1, with no clear D. The CDR3 has 12 amino acids. Per germline, CDR1 DFQATT and CDR2 SNEGSKA (reference sequence). The V and J ends lost 6 bases and 1 base respectively, with 9 bases between them. CDR3: CSAPRRNTEAFF. CDR3 coding DNA: TGCAGTGCACCACGGAGGAACACTGAAGCTTTCTTT.

This clonotype was counted ten times or more. This chain joins TRBV24-1 and TRBJ2-1, with 10 bases aligning to TRBD2. Germline values: CDR1 KGHDR, CDR2 SFDVKD. This CDR3 spans 16 amino acids. V was clipped by 3 bases and J by 5 bases; unmatched bases: 6. As DNA, the CDR3 is TGTGCCACCAGTGATCTAGCGGGAGCCGATCACAATGAGCAGTTCTTC. This sequence encodes CATSDLAGADHNEQFF.

This clonotype was recorded at least ten times. The chain has TRBV5-1 and TRBJ1-3; D gene ambiguous. V dropped 4 bases and J dropped 3 bases, with 11 bases sitting between them. CDR3 length equals 14 residues. Germline V gene data show CDR1 as SGHRS and CDR2 as YFSETQ. The CDR3 loop is CASSGTGGGNTIYF. CDR3 DNA: TGCGCCAGCAGCGGCACTGGCGGTGGAAACACCATATATTTT.